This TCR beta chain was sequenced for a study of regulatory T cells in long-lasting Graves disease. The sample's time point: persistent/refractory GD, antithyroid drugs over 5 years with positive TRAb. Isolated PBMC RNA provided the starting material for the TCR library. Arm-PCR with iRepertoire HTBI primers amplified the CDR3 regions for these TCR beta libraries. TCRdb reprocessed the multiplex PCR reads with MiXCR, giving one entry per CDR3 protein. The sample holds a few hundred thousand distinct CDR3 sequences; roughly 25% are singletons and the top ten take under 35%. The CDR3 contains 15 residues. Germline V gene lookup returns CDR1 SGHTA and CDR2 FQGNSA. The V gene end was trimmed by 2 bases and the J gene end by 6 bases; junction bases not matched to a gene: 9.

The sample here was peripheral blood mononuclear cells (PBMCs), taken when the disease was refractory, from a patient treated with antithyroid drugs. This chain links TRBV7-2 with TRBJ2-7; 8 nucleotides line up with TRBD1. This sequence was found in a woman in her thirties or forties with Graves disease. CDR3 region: CASSLKLTGAREQYF. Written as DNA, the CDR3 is TGTGCCAGCAGCTTAAAGTTGACAGGGGCGCGCGAGCAGTACTTC.